Below, 5 T cell receptor beta chains from the same sample are listed, as sequenced in a study of T cells in pancreatic ductal adenocarcinoma. The selected patients with pancreatic ductal adenocarcinoma had surgery but no neoadjuvant therapy. The method was immunoSEQ multiplex PCR; TCRdb's version includes in-frame clones alone and lacks a portion of them. Here the sample spans about 5,000 clones, around 68% being singletons. Sequencing was performed on pancreatic tumor tissue. The receptor set was obtained from a human donor with pancreatic ductal adenocarcinoma.

J is TRBJ2-7 and V is TRBV28; D is unresolved. V lost 1 base to trimming and J lost 4 bases, with 2 bases between them. Germline CDR1 MDHEN, CDR2 SYDVKM. The CDR3 covers 11 residues. The CDR3 region is CASSLLYEQYF. CDR3 nucleotide sequence: TGTGCCAGCAGTTTATTGTACGAGCAGTACTTC.

Turning to this clone: At one end the junction does not follow the germline gene, possibly because of a read error. J is TRBJ2-5 and V is TRBV7-7; D call uncertain. Germline CDR1 SSHAT, CDR2 FNYEAQ (reference sequence). The CDR3 length is 14 residues. The CDR3 DNA reads TGTGCTAGCAGCATGCGACCGAGTGGAGAGACCCAGTACTTC. As protein: CASSMRPSGETQYF.

The chain carries TRBV18 and TRBJ2-5, with D maybe TRBD2 (6 bases). V was cut by 0 bases and J by 5 bases, with 10 bases left in between. Germline assignment: CDR1 KGHSH and CDR2 LQKENI. The length of the CDR3 is 14 residues. This CDR3 reads CASSPPEGRETQYF. The CDR3 DNA reads as TGTGCCAGCTCACCACCGGAGGGGCGGGAGACCCAGTACTTC.

This clone has only a few counts. This rearrangement joins TRBV5-1 to TRBJ2-7; 8 bases fit TRBD1. The CDR3 has 15 residues. The V gene end was trimmed by 4 bases and the J gene end by 4 bases; junction bases not matched to a gene: 10. Per the germline V gene, CDR1 is SGHRS and CDR2 is YFSETQ. The CDR3 reads CASSGTGTGGYEQYF. In nucleotides, the CDR3 is TGCGCCAGCAGCGGGACCGGGACAGGAGGTTACGAGCAGTACTTC. The whole variable domain, filled in from reference TRBV5-1 and TRBJ2-7, reads KAGVTQTPRYLIKTRGQQVTLSCSPISGHRSVSWYQQTPGQGLQFLFEYFSETQRNKGNFPGRFSGRQFSNSRSEMNVSTLELGDSALYLCASSGTGTGGYEQYFGPGTRLTVT.

The CDR3 bases are TGCGCCAGCAGCTTGGAGGAGGGGGCGAAACAGTACTTC. It codes for CASSLEEGAKQYF. The genes are TRBV5-1 and TRBJ2-7; the D gene is possibly TRBD1 (7 bases). CDR3 length equals 13 residues. From germline, CDR1 is SGHRS and CDR2 YFSETQ. The V end lost 0 bases, the J end lost 10 bases, and 14 bases lay between the germline ends.